This T cell receptor (beta chain) comes out of a study of cytomegalovirus exposure and HLA in healthy donors. Germline V gene data show CDR1 as SGHVS and CDR2 as FNYEAQ. The V gene lost 1 base and the J gene lost 1 base, with 8 bases spanning the gap. The CDR3 contains 15 residues. Participants comprised healthy donors of bone marrow. 60 Vbeta and 13 Jbeta primers were used in PCR. The table came from immunoSEQ multiplex PCR; TCRdb's copy has only in-frame clones and leaves some out. Of about 200,000 clones detected, approximately 78% appear once; the ten largest clones hold about 2.6%. The sequence was obtained from a woman aged 40 to 49 in good health and CMV-seronegative. V gene TRBV7-6 combines with J gene TRBJ1-5, with D hard to call. The specimen was PBMCs. The CDR3 bases are TGTGCCAGCAGCTTAGGCCCGGGGAGCAATCAGCCCCAGCATTTT. Its translation is CASSLGPGSNQPQHF.